This record looks at one T cell receptor (beta chain) sequence and its context. Its antigen is undetermined. The sample comes from a study of T cell responses to AZD1222 COVID-19 vaccine. The germline gives CDR1 SNHLY, CDR2 FYNNEI. V was pared by 4 bases and J by 6 bases, with 2 bases of the junction left unmatched. The CDR3 consists of 14 residues. Using immunoSEQ multiplex PCR, the repertoire was profiled, and TCRdb retains in-frame clones only, with some absent. The data show 120,000 to 150,000 clones, roughly 90% seen once. Study outcomes and limitations: Repertoires were sampled only after the peak T cell response.

The material sequenced was peripheral blood, taken 28 days after the second AZD1222 dose. The V call is TRBV2, the J call TRBJ2-1; 11 nucleotides align to TRBD2. This TCR came from an adult who received the AZD1222 COVID-19 vaccine. CDR3 in DNA: TGTGCCAGCAGTGGACTAGCGGGGACCAATGAGCAGTTCTTC. Amino acid sequence: CASSGLAGTNEQFF.